This TCR beta chain was captured by sequencing in a study of blood T cell repertoires in COVID-19. The overall study: Sites in the United States, Italy and Spain provided acute and convalescent COVID-19 samples. Sample material is recorded as cDNA or gDNA derived from T cells, B-cell-depleted T cells, or PBMCs.

This CDR3 has 14 residues. Germline assignment: CDR1 SQVTM and CDR2 ANQGSEA. V was cut by 2 bases and J by 2 bases, with 10 bases left in between. In the original analysis: It was from reference gene primer amplification that nucleated cell counts were estimated. The protocol was immunoSEQ multiplex PCR, while the TCRdb copy is restricted to in-frame clones and leaves out a portion. That table is the source of V, J and clone size, and D and trimming were worked out from the DNA. The table has some 56,000 clones, 86% seen once. This receptor was taken from a woman older than 75 with acute or convalescent COVID-19. The chain is built from TRBV29-1 and TRBJ2-1, with D possibly matching TRBD2 (6 bases). Sequencing was carried out using peripheral blood. CDR3 loop: CSVELPSAYNEQFF. In DNA form, the CDR3 reads TGCAGCGTTGAATTGCCTAGCGCCTACAATGAGCAGTTCTTC.